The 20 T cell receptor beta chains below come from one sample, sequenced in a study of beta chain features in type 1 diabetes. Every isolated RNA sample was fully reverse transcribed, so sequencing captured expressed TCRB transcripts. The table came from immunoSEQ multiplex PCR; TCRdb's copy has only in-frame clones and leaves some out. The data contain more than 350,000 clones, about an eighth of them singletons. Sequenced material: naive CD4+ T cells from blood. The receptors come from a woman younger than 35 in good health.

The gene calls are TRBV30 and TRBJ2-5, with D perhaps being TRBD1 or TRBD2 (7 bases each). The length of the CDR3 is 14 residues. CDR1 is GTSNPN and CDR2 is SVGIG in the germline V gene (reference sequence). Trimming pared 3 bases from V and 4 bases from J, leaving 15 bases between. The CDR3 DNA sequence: TGTGCCTGGAGCAAAAGCAGGGGGGGAGAGACCCAGTACTTC. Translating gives CAWSKSRGGETQYF. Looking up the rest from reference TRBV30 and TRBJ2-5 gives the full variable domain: SQTIHQWPATLVQPVGSPLSLECTVEGTSNPNLYWYRQAAGRGLQLLFYSVGIGQISSEVPQNLSASRPQDRQFILSSKKLLLSDSGFYLCAWSKSRGGETQYFGPGTRLLVL.

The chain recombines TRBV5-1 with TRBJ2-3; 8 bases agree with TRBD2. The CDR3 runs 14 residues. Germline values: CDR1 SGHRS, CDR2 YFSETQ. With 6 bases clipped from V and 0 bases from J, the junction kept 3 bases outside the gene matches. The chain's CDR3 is CASTRGASTDTQYF. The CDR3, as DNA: TGCGCCAGCACGCGGGGGGCGAGCACAGATACGCAGTATTTT.

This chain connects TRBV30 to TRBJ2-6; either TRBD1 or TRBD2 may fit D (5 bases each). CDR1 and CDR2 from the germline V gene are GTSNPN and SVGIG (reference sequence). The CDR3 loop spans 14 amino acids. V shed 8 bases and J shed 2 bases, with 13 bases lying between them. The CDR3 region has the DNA TGTGCCGGGATACGGGGACCTGGGGCCAACGTCCTGACTTTC. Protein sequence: CAGIRGPGANVLTF.

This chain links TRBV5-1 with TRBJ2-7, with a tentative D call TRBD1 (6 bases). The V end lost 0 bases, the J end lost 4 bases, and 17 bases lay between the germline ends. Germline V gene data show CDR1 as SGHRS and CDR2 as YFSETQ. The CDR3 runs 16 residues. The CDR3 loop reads CASSLGVRGPDYEQYF. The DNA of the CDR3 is TGCGCCAGCAGCTTGGGGGTCAGGGGACCGGATTACGAGCAGTACTTC.

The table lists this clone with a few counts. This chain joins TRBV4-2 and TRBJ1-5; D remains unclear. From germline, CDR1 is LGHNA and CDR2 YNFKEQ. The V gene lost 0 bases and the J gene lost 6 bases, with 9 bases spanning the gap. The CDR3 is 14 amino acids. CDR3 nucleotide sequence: TGTGCCAGCAGCCAAGATGGAGCCCCTCAGCCCCAGCATTTT. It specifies CASSQDGAPQPQHF.

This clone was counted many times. The CDR3 loop is CSVFQGYIQYF. CDR3 sequence (DNA): TGCAGCGTGTTCCAGGGGTACATTCAGTACTTC. The chain uses TRBV29-1 and TRBJ2-4; a possible D gene is TRBD1 (6 bases). Trimming cost V 6 bases and J 8 bases, with 11 bases left between them. The CDR3 has 11 amino acids. CDR1 and CDR2 from the germline V gene are SQVTM and ANQGSEA.

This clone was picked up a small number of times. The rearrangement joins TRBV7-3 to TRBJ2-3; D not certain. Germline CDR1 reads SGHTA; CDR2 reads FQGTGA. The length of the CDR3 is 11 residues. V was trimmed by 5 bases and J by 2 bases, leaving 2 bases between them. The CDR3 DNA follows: TGTGCCAGCAGCAACACAGATACGCAGTATTTT. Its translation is CASSNTDTQYF.

CDR3 bases: TGTGCCAGCAGTGAACGCCTGTACGAGCAGTACGTC. This sequence encodes CASSERLYEQYV. The chain carries TRBV6-1 and TRBJ2-7; unclear D gene. The germline V gene encodes CDR1 MNHNS and CDR2 SASEGT. Trimming pared 2 bases from V and 4 bases from J, leaving 6 bases between. The CDR3 is 12 residues long.

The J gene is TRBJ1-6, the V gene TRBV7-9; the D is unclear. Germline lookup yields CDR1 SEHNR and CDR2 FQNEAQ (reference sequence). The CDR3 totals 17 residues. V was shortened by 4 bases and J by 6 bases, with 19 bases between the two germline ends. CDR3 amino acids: CASSSAYSHAPNSPLHF. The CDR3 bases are TGTGCCAGCAGCTCAGCTTATTCTCACGCGCCTAATTCACCCCTCCACTTT.

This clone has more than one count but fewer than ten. The CDR3 DNA follows: TGTGCCAGCAGTCCGAACAGGGGGCGAGACTATGGCTACACCTTC. This sequence encodes CASSPNRGRDYGYTF. This chain connects TRBV6-5 to TRBJ1-2; 9 nucleotides agree with TRBD1. Germline CDR1 reads MNHEY; CDR2 reads SVGAGI. Unmatched junction bases numbered 7, after V lost 5 bases and J lost 3 bases. The CDR3 spans 15 residues.

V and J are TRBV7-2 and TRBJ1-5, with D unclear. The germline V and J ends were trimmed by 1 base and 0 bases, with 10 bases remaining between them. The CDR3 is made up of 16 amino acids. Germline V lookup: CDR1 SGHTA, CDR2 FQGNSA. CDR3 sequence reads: CASSLEVGVSNQPQHF. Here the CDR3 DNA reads TGTGCCAGCAGCTTAGAGGTTGGCGTTAGCAATCAGCCCCAGCATTTT.

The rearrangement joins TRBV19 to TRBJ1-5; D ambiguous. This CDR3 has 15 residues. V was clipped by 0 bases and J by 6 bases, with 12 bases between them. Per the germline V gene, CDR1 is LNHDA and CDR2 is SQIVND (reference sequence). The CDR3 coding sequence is TGTGCCAGTAGTATAGATGAGTTAGTTGGTCAGCCCCAGCATTTT. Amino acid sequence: CASSIDELVGQPQHF. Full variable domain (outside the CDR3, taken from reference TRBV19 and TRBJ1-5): DGGITQSPKYLFRKEGQNVTLSCEQNLNHDAMYWYRQDPGQGLRLIYYSQIVNDFQKGDIAEGYSVSREKKESFPLTVTSAQKNPTAFYLCASSIDELVGQPQHFGDGTRLSIL.

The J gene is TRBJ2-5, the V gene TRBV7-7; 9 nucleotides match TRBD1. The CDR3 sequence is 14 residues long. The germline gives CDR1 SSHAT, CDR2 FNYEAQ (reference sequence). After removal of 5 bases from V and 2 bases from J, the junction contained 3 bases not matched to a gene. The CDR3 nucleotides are TGTGCCAGCAGCCCGGGACAGGGTCAAGAGACCCAGTACTTC. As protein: CASSPGQGQETQYF.

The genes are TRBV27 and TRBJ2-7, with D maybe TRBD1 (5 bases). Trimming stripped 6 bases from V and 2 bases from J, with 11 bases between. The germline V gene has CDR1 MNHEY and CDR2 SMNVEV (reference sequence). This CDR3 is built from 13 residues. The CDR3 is CASRGRATYEQYF. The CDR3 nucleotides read TGTGCCAGCAGAGGCAGGGCCACCTACGAGCAGTACTTC.

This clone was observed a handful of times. The CDR3 loop reads CASSQAPRQGDTQYF. The CDR3 region has the DNA TGCGCCAGCAGCCAAGCCCCCAGGCAGGGAGATACGCAGTATTTT. This rearrangement joins TRBV4-3 to TRBJ2-3; D perhaps matches TRBD1 (5 bases). The V end lost 1 base, the J end lost 5 bases, and 13 bases lay between the germline ends. The CDR3 loop spans 15 amino acids. Germline CDR1 is LGHNA and CDR2 is YSLEER.

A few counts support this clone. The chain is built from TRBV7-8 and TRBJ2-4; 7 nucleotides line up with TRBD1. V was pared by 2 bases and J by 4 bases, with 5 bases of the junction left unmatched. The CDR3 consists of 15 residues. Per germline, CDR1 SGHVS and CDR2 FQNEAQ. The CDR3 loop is CASSLTGTAKNIQYF. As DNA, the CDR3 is TGTGCCAGCAGCTTAACCGGGACAGCTAAAAACATTCAGTACTTC.

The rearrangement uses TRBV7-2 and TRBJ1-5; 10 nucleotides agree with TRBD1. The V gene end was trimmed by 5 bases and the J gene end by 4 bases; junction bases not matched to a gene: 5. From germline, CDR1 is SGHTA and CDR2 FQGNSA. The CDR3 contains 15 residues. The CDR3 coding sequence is TGTGCCAGCAGCACCGGGACAGGGGTGAATCAGCCCCAGCATTTT. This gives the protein CASSTGTGVNQPQHF.

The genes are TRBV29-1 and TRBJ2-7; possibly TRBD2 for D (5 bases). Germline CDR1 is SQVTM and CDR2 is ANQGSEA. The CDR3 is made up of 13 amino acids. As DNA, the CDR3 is TGCAGCGTCACCCAGGAGGTCTCCTACAAGCAGTACGTC. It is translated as CSVTQEVSYKQYV.

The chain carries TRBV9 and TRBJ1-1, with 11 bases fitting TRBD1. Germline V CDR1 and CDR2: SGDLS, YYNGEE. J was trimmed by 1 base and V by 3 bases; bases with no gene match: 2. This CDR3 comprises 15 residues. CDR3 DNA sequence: TGTGCCAGCAGCGGGACAGGGGGCCAGAACACTGAAGCTTTCTTT. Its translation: CASSGTGGQNTEAFF. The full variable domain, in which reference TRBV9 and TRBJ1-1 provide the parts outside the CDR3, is DSGVTQTPKHLITATGQRVTLRCSPRSGDLSVYWYQQSLDQGLQFLIQYYNGEERAKGNILERFSAQQFPDLHSELNLSSLELGDSALYFCASSGTGGQNTEAFFGQGTRLTVV.

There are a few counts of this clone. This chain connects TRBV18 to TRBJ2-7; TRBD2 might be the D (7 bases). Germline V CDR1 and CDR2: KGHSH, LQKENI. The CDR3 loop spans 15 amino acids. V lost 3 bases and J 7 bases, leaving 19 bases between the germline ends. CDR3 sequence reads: CASSPGAGASGEQYV. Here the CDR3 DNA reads TGTGCCAGCTCACCCGGCGCGGGGGCATCGGGTGAGCAGTACGTC.